This T cell receptor beta chain came from a study of identical twins. From the 5' RACE reads, TCRdb called clonotypes with MiXCR, one entry per CDR3 protein. Among 210,000 or so distinct CDR3 sequences listed, about 16% were seen once. V gave up 1 base and J gave up 5 bases; unmatched junction bases: 8. The CDR3 covers 16 residues. These data are also associated with another study on T cells expressing NK-cell markers.

This sequence originates from a woman younger than 30 in good health. The J gene is TRBJ1-2, the V gene TRBV12-3 or TRBV12-4; 9 positions match TRBD1. Material for sequencing was CD8+ T cells sorted from blood. The CDR3 is CASSLGLQGALYGYTF. In DNA form, the CDR3 reads TGTGCCAGCAGTTTAGGTTTACAGGGGGCTTTATATGGCTACACCTTC.